This T cell receptor (beta chain) was identified during a study of T-cell memory formation after mild COVID-19. TCRdb fed the 5' RACE reads into MiXCR, producing one record per CDR3 protein. The profile shows almost 250,000 distinct CDR3 sequences, approximately 15% of them singletons. J was trimmed by 5 bases and V by 5 bases; bases with no gene match: 21. There are 18 residues in the CDR3. The rearrangement uses TRBV12-3 or TRBV12-4 and TRBJ2-7; 7 positions agree with TRBD2. This TCR derives from an adult woman who had mild COVID-19 (a few samples of this study predate the infection). Cell type and time point are not known. The sequenced sample consisted of PBMCs or a T cell subset sorted from them (not recorded which). This CDR3 reads CASSPGLGAGEPEHEQYF. In DNA form, the CDR3 reads TGTGCCAGCAGTCCCGGACTAGGGGCAGGAGAACCAGAACACGAGCAGTACTTC.